The clone carrying this T cell receptor (beta chain) has only a few counts. Its target is not known. This record comes from a study of T cell responses to AZD1222 COVID-19 vaccine. Overall study findings and caveats: It was only after the peak T cell response that any repertoires were sampled. Along spike, vaccine-associated CD4 TCRs were found throughout, with dominance at 160-218 and 743-854. Clonal diversity may have been underestimated in mostly white British donors.

Profiled with immunoSEQ multiplex PCR; TCRdb holds only in-frame clones, not every one. The table has some 130,000 clones, 93% seen once; the top ten hold about 9%. CDR1 and CDR2 (germline): ENHRY, SYGVKD. The V end lost 8 bases, the J end lost 7 bases, and 15 bases lay between the germline ends. There are 14 residues in the CDR3. The source of this sequence is an adult in good health. V and J are TRBV10-3 and TRBJ1-6, with D uncertain. The specimen comprised peripheral blood, sampled on day 0 of AZD1222 vaccination. The CDR3 sequence: CAIASTPINSPLHF. As DNA, the CDR3 is TGTGCCATCGCTTCCACCCCGATAAATTCACCCCTCCACTTT.